The 4 T cell receptor beta chains presented below share a single source sample, sequenced in a study of early T cells in non-severe SARS-CoV-2 infection (dated by TCRdb to the early 2020s). The protocol used for the library was 5' RACE. The instrument given in TCRdb is NextSeq 500. TCRdb reprocessing: public reads trimmed at Q25 with fastp, clones called with MiXCR, in-frame beta chains kept. One record per CDR3 amino acid sequence lists the most common genes and DNA. The sample table records 50,000 to 80,000 distinct CDR3 sequences; 4.9% of these occur just once. Jointly, the top ten make up 4.9% of the sample. Sequencing was carried out using whole blood. The receptor source for this set is an adult who was a healthcare worker with PCR-confirmed SARS-CoV-2 infection or an uninfected control (not recorded which).

This clonotype was found many times. The V gene is TRBV30, the J gene TRBJ1-1, with D possibly being TRBD1 (6 bases). Germline lookup yields CDR1 GTSNPN and CDR2 SVGIG (reference sequence). Trimming took off 4 bases at V and 0 bases at J, with 12 bases between the two ends. The CDR3 totals 14 residues. Here the CDR3 reads CAWNRGVVNTEAFF. CDR3 DNA: TGTGCCTGGAATAGGGGGGTAGTGAACACTGAAGCTTTCTTT.

The V gene is TRBV7-9, the J gene TRBJ1-5, with 7 bases that match TRBD1. This CDR3 region has 15 residues. V lost 2 bases and J lost 3; bases outside the gene matches: 4. CDR1 and CDR2 from the germline V gene are SEHNR and FQNEAQ (reference sequence). The DNA for the CDR3 is TGTGCCAGCAGCTTAACGACAGGGAACAATCAGCCCCAGCATTTT. Amino acid sequence: CASSLTTGNNQPQHF.

This clonotype turned up a few times. The J gene is TRBJ1-2, the V gene TRBV7-9; D gene uncertain. The V end was cut by 5 bases, the J end by 2 bases, with 15 bases between. There are 15 residues in the CDR3. Germline V gives CDR1 SEHNR, CDR2 FQNEAQ (reference sequence). In DNA form, the CDR3 reads TGTGCCAGCAGCGGCGGGCCCAACTCCAACTATGGCTACACCTTC. Protein sequence: CASSGGPNSNYGYTF.

This clonotype was counted many times. This rearrangement joins TRBV7-9 to TRBJ2-7, with 8 bases lining up with TRBD1. V lost 2 bases, J lost 5 bases, and 5 bases stayed unmatched. The CDR3 runs 14 residues. In germline, CDR1 is SEHNR, CDR2 FQNEAQ (reference sequence). The CDR3 reads CASSLLATGDEQYF. CDR3 sequence (DNA): TGTGCCAGCAGCTTATTGGCGACAGGGGACGAGCAGTACTTC.